This TCR beta chain was retrieved from a study of blood T cell repertoires in COVID-19 (dated by TCRdb to the early 2020s). About the investigation overall: The collaborator samples originated in the United States, Italy and Spain and spanned the acute and convalescent phases of COVID-19. Subjects who had been exposed to COVID-19, were actively infected with it, or had recovered from it provided the deeply sampled blood TCRbeta repertoires that made up the dataset. Sample metadata almost always included a de-identified subject ID, COVID-19 status, age in years and sex. The prospective study material was composed of cDNA or gDNA derived from T cells, B-cell-depleted T cells, or PBMCs. Where HLA class I and class II types were available, the types were taken from metadata supplied by the sample provider, not from assay-based typing. The repertoires were released in a freely available public database meant as a resource for research on the immune response to SARS-CoV-2. The samples were drawn from two sources: the first 160 participants of the ongoing ImmuneRACE study, and over 1,000 subjects contributed by 6 global collaborators.

A second Seattle source provided samples from volunteer blood donors who had recovered from COVID-19. The collaborating institutions used their own protocols to collect whole blood in K2EDTA tubes. For TCRbeta analysis, collaborators shipped samples in one of three forms: frozen whole blood, isolated PBMCs, or DNA extracted from either of those sample types. Study-wide conclusions, independent of this receptor: The quantity of clinical and demographic metadata differed by source and by participant and was supplied without curation.

In the case of this clone: This receptor's antigen is unknown. No quality values exist for individual bases; no much larger clone is one base distant.

Inclusive of the bounding cysteine and phenylalanine, the CDR3 is 14 residues long. CDR3 DNA only is kept here, 42 bases in frame from base 1. Germline trimming: 3 bases from V, 8 bases from J; junction bases outside gene matches: 6. In the germline V gene, CDR1 corresponds to SGHDN and CDR2 to FVKESK. The immunoSEQ Assay, a bias-controlled multiplex PCR, was used to amplify TCRbeta CDR3 regions from genomic DNA. Regarding the original processing steps: Nucleated cell counts per sample were estimated from amplification of reference gene primers within the assay. To quantify the absolute abundance of each unique TCRbeta CDR3 rearrangement, sequence reads were collapsed and filtered. For each sample, productive Simpson clonality was calculated as the square root of Simpson's diversity index over productive rearrangements. As stored in TCRdb, this immuneACCESS dataset retains in-frame rearrangements with V and J assigned. A fraction of the clones does not appear; measured against another copy, unresolved V genes explain less than half of the discrepancy, and the remainder lacks a known reason. That table is the source of V, J and clone size, and D and trimming were worked out from the DNA. The sample includes 200,000 to 250,000 clones, with around nine tenths observed a single time. 1.5% to 2% of the sample lies in the top ten.

This chain is built from TRBV14 and TRBJ1-4, with 7 central nucleotides matching TRBD1. Sequencing used peripheral blood. The receptor was isolated from a woman aged 55-75 years who had recovered from COVID-19. The bases read TGTGCCAGCAGCCAGACAGGGAGCGGGGAAAAACTGTTTTTT. This codes for CASSQTGSGEKLFF. Here the CDR3 is joined to the reference TRBV14 and TRBJ1-4 genes, and the full variable domain is: EAGVTQFPSHSVIEKGQTVTLRCDPISGHDNLYWYRRVMGKEIKFLLHFVKESKQDESGMPNNRFLAERTGGTYSTLKVQPAELEDSGVYFCASSQTGSGEKLFFGSGTQLSVL.